This T cell receptor (beta chain) was profiled in a study of cytomegalovirus exposure and HLA in healthy donors. Whole-study findings and limits: A list of around 160 TCR beta chains associated with cytomegalovirus was given.

The PCR ran on 60 Vbeta and 13 Jbeta primers. Generated by immunoSEQ multiplex PCR, the TCRdb table keeps only in-frame clones and is missing some. The data contain about 160,000 clones, 68% of them singletons. Looked up from germline, CDR1 is SGHRS and CDR2 is YFSETQ. The CDR3 runs to 16 residues. The V and J ends lost 3 bases and 1 base respectively, with 16 bases between them. About this clone itself: The antigen is not known.

The sequence came from a woman in her late teens or twenties in good health and CMV-seropositive. The rearrangement uses TRBV5-1 and TRBJ1-1; perhaps TRBD1 as D (6 bases). Sample: PBMCs. CDR3 in DNA: TGCGCCAGCAGCTGGGGGCACCTCGGGCAGAACACTGAAGCTTTCTTT. Encoded protein: CASSWGHLGQNTEAFF. Drawing the rest from reference TRBV5-1 and TRBJ1-1, the complete variable domain is KAGVTQTPRYLIKTRGQQVTLSCSPISGHRSVSWYQQTPGQGLQFLFEYFSETQRNKGNFPGRFSGRQFSNSRSEMNVSTLELGDSALYLCASSWGHLGQNTEAFFGQGTRLTVV.